These T cell receptor beta chains were read from a single sample in a study of blood T cell repertoires in COVID-19. Measured with immunoSEQ multiplex PCR; TCRdb has only the in-frame clones, and not every one. Of about 74,000 clones in the sample, approximately 76% were seen once. The specimen was peripheral blood. All receptors come from a man in his 70s with active or convalescent COVID-19. Both conserved end residues are part of each CDR3.

CASGYPNSSGLFRPYEQYF | TRBJ2-7 | 19 | TRBV2
CASSPPGLAGETQYF | TRBJ2-5 | 15 | TRBV27
CASSALGTGLSDTQYF | TRBJ2-3 | 16 | TRBV5-6
CASSSRTGNYGYTF | TRBJ1-2 | 14 | TRBV6-5
CASSSTGIDEQYF | TRBJ2-7 | 13 | TRBV5-1
CASSQVGDNSPLHF | TRBJ1-6 | 14 | TRBV4-1
CASSLSPEDTIYF | TRBJ1-3 | 13 | TRBV5-5
CASSVGGGQGIHTQYF | TRBJ2-3 | 16 | TRBV6-1
CASSSRGGGAFF | TRBJ1-1 | 12 | TRBV5-1
CASSLGGVPTYNEQFF | TRBJ2-1 | 16 | TRBV5-1
CAWTMSVGNTIYF | TRBJ1-3 | 13 | TRBV30
CASGRKETQYF | TRBJ2-5 | 11 | TRBV28
CASSQTGGLTEAFF | TRBJ1-1 | 14 | TRBV3-1/TRBV3-2
CATSRDRVGTQYF | TRBJ2-5 | 13 | TRBV15
CASSQGLGTGNTIYF | TRBJ1-3 | 15 | TRBV3-1/TRBV3-2
CASSKGLAGVGEQFF | TRBJ2-1 | 15 | TRBV21-1
CASSPQSGAVGAFF | TRBJ1-1 | 14 | TRBV3-1/TRBV3-2
CASSTVAEAFF | TRBJ1-1 | 11 | TRBV12-3/TRBV12-4
CASSAPGNSPLHF | TRBJ1-6 | 13 | TRBV7-9
CSGHGGTYEQYF | TRBJ2-7 | 12 | TRBV29-1
CASSHGQSNTEAFF | TRBJ1-1 | 14 | TRBV5-5
CASSLQGDFYGYTF | TRBJ1-2 | 14 | TRBV14
CASSQGSTVGSPLHF | TRBJ1-6 | 15 | TRBV3-1/TRBV3-2
CASSPGTGVDTGELFF | TRBJ2-2 | 16 | TRBV19
CASRGVRDYDNEQFF | TRBJ2-1 | 15 | TRBV19
CASRADRVAETQYF | TRBJ2-5 | 14 | TRBV11-1
CASRLWSDRGWKTQYF | TRBJ2-5 | 16 | TRBV21-1
CASSPPGGQETQYF | TRBJ2-5 | 14 | TRBV11-3
CASLRTNNEQFF | TRBJ2-1 | 12 | TRBV18